This paragraph reports one T cell receptor (beta chain). There were healthy Caucasian individuals from Russia, aged 6 to 90, serving as donors. Primed by a sample-barcoded 5' primer and a J-beta primer mix, a second PCR proceeded for 7 to 11 cycles. TCRdb recomputed calls from the 5' RACE reads with MiXCR, one row per CDR3 protein. The repertoire holds over 600,000 distinct CDR3 sequences, roughly 56% seen once, with 20% to 30% in the top ten. This sample is part of a study of blood T cells in healthy people across ages. This CDR3 has 13 residues. V was pared by 1 base and J by 8 bases, with 9 bases between. Germline loops: CDR1 SGHDN, CDR2 FVKESK.

The sample comprised blood. The origin of this receptor is a middle-aged man in good health. The V gene is TRBV14, the J gene TRBJ2-1, with D unresolved. CDR3 nucleotide sequence: TGTGCCAGCAGCCAAGTTAGTCTCCATGAGCAGTTCTTC. This sequence encodes CASSQVSLHEQFF.